These 29 T cell receptor beta chains were sequenced from one sample in a study of technical replicates of blood from a handful of donors. The table came from immunoSEQ multiplex PCR; TCRdb's copy has only in-frame clones and leaves some out. The sample holds 76,000 or so clones, 90% to 95% seen once. Sequenced input: T cells isolated from PBMCs. The receptors were gathered from a human donor in good health.

The chain recombines TRBV6-1 with TRBJ2-7; a weak D match, TRBD2 (5 bases). V was trimmed by 0 bases and J by 7 bases, leaving 10 bases between them. Germline-derived CDR1 and CDR2 are MNHNS and SASEGT. The CDR3 is 13 residues long. In DNA form, the CDR3 reads TGTGCCAGCAGTGAAGCGCCCGGGATTGAGCAGTACTTC. This gives the protein CASSEAPGIEQYF.

The rearrangement uses TRBV6-6 and TRBJ2-3; 8 bases agree with TRBD2. The V and J ends lost 4 bases and 5 bases, in that order; junction bases with no gene match: 5. CDR1 and CDR2 (germline): MNHNY, SVGAGI (reference sequence). This CDR3 has 14 residues. The CDR3 loop reads CASSSGGAGDTQYF. For the CDR3, the DNA is TGTGCCAGCAGTTCCGGGGGGGCCGGAGATACGCAGTATTTT.

The CDR3 loop is CAWRLGGRGNQPQHF. CDR3 nucleotides: TGTGCCTGGCGATTGGGGGGAAGGGGCAATCAGCCCCAGCATTTT. The chain employs TRBV30 and TRBJ1-5; D is perhaps TRBD1 (5 bases). Trimming took 5 bases from V and 2 from J, leaving 16 bases between them. Germline V gives CDR1 GTSNPN, CDR2 SVGIG (reference sequence). This CDR3 is 15 amino acids long. Full variable domain (missing parts from reference TRBV30 and TRBJ1-5): SQTIHQWPATLVQPVGSPLSLECTVEGTSNPNLYWYRQAAGRGLQLLFYSVGIGQISSEVPQNLSASRPQDRQFILSSKKLLLSDSGFYLCAWRLGGRGNQPQHFGDGTRLSIL.

The J gene is TRBJ1-2, the V gene TRBV5-1; D not resolved. The CDR3 covers 15 residues. Trimming removed 4 bases from V and 8 bases from J, with 21 bases in between. Germline V gene sequence: CDR1 SGHRS, CDR2 YFSETQ. The CDR3 reads CASSPEVGVAGGYTF. The DNA for the CDR3 is TGCGCCAGCAGCCCGGAGGTCGGGGTAGCGGGCGGCTACACCTTC.

The chain's CDR3 is CASSEGGSGETQYF. CDR3 in DNA: TGCGCCAGCAGTGAAGGCGGGAGTGGTGAGACCCAGTACTTC. J is TRBJ2-5 and V is TRBV10-2, with 7 nucleotides matching TRBD2. The CDR3 extends over 14 amino acids. Germline lookup yields CDR1 WSHSY and CDR2 SAAADI. V lost 3 bases and J lost 5; bases outside the gene matches: 6.

The chain carries TRBV4-1 and TRBJ1-4, with a weak D call TRBD1 (6 bases). Trimming cost V 4 bases and J 6 bases, with 12 bases left between them. Germline lookup yields CDR1 MGHRA and CDR2 YSYEKL. The CDR3 length is 14 residues. The CDR3 DNA reads TGCGCCAGCAGCCCCACAGGGAATCATGAAAAACTGTTTTTT. It translates to CASSPTGNHEKLFF.

The chain carries TRBV4-1 and TRBJ2-5; 9 bases align to TRBD2. Germline V gene sequence: CDR1 MGHRA, CDR2 YSYEKL. J gave up 2 bases and V 0 bases, and 4 bases lay outside the gene matches. The CDR3 covers 16 residues. CDR3 sequence reads: CASSQDFLAGQETQYF. The CDR3 DNA reads TGCGCCAGCAGCCAAGATTTCCTAGCGGGGCAAGAGACCCAGTACTTC.

The rearrangement uses TRBV9 and TRBJ2-7; D is possibly TRBD1 (6 bases). Trimming took 7 bases from V and 1 from J, leaving 15 bases between them. CDR1 is SGDLS and CDR2 is YYNGEE in the germline V gene. The CDR3 consists of 14 residues. The DNA of the CDR3 is TGTGCCAGCGGTGGGACATCCGAATCCTACGAGCAGTACTTC. The encoded protein is CASGGTSESYEQYF.

This clone came up a few times. The J gene is TRBJ2-7, the V gene TRBV10-2; D unclear. V was pared by 9 bases and J by 4 bases, with 10 bases between. The CDR3 is 11 residues long. CDR1 is WSHSY, CDR2 SAAADI, per germline. This CDR3 is CASYAEYEQYF. For the CDR3, the DNA is TGCGCCAGTTATGCCGAGTACGAGCAGTACTTC.

This chain joins TRBV9 and TRBJ1-1; D gene uncertain. The germline V gene encodes CDR1 SGDLS and CDR2 YYNGEE. The germline V and J ends were trimmed by 3 bases and 8 bases, with 17 bases remaining between them. The CDR3 totals 14 residues. This chain's CDR3 is CASSGSRWGGEAFF. In DNA, the CDR3 is TGTGCCAGCAGCGGAAGCCGTTGGGGAGGGGAAGCTTTCTTT.

The chain recombines TRBV5-1 with TRBJ2-1, with TRBD2 matching over 10 bases. Germline V lookup: CDR1 SGHRS, CDR2 YFSETQ. The CDR3 runs 18 residues. Trimming removed 7 bases from V and 0 bases from J; junction bases left unmatched: 13. Here the CDR3 DNA reads TGCGCCAGCTCTCAAGCGGGAGGGCCCCTAAGCTCCTACAATGAGCAGTTCTTC. Amino acids: CASSQAGGPLSSYNEQFF.

The chain is built from TRBV18 and TRBJ1-1; D remains unclear. Looked up from germline, CDR1 is KGHSH and CDR2 is LQKENI. Trimming took off 5 bases at V and 1 base at J, with 8 bases between the two ends. The CDR3 has 13 amino acids. In nucleotides, the CDR3 is TGTGCCAGCTCATTACAGACGAACACTGAAGCTTTCTTT. Amino acids: CASSLQTNTEAFF.

The gene calls are TRBV2 and TRBJ2-7; 9 nucleotides match TRBD2. The CDR3 extends over 15 amino acids. J was trimmed by 6 bases and V by 6 bases; bases with no gene match: 12. CDR1 SNHLY and CDR2 FYNNEI come from the germline V gene. CDR3 sequence: CASSALAGLSGEQYF. The CDR3 DNA reads as TGTGCCAGCAGCGCTCTAGCGGGGCTAAGCGGCGAGCAGTACTTC.

This chain joins TRBV4-1 and TRBJ2-4; TRBD2 matches 8 bases. This CDR3 has 15 amino acids. CDR1 and CDR2 from the germline V gene are MGHRA and YSYEKL. Losses at the gene ends were 0 bases for V and 8 bases for J; bases not matched to a gene: 6. The CDR3 DNA is TGCGCCAGCAGCCAAGACGGGACGGGGGGGGACATTCAGTACTTC. This encodes CASSQDGTGGDIQYF.

V and J are TRBV5-6 and TRBJ2-1; 9 positions agree with TRBD2. This CDR3 is 15 amino acids long. V was pared by 0 bases and J by 4 bases, with 2 bases of the junction left unmatched. The germline V gene encodes CDR1 SGHDT and CDR2 YYEEEE. CDR3 sequence: CASSLVAGAYNEQFF. CDR3 nucleotides: TGTGCCAGCAGCTTGGTAGCGGGGGCATACAATGAGCAGTTCTTC. Together with reference TRBV5-6 and TRBJ2-1, the CDR3 gives the full variable domain: DAGVTQSPTHLIKTRGQQVTLRCSPKSGHDTVSWYQQALGQGPQFIFQYYEEEERQRGNFPDRFSGHQFPNYSSELNVNALLLGDSALYLCASSLVAGAYNEQFFGPGTRLTVL.

The rearrangement links TRBV4-1 to TRBJ2-7; D possibly corresponds to TRBD1 (5 bases). Germline V gene lookup returns CDR1 MGHRA and CDR2 YSYEKL. The CDR3 runs to 16 residues. With 4 bases removed from V and 0 bases from J, the gap between germline ends came to 16 bases. CDR3: CASSLRTPLSSYEQYF. The DNA of the CDR3 is TGCGCCAGCAGCCTGCGGACACCCCTTAGCTCCTACGAGCAGTACTTC.

The chain carries TRBV30 and TRBJ1-1; tentative D call: TRBD1 (5 bases). There are 14 residues in the CDR3. V shed 0 bases and J shed 4 bases, with 12 bases lying between them. Germline V lookup: CDR1 GTSNPN, CDR2 SVGIG (reference sequence). CDR3 nucleotide sequence: TGTGCCTGGAGTGTAGGCCAGGGAGGCACTGAAGCTTTCTTT. Protein sequence: CAWSVGQGGTEAFF.

This clone was seen a single time. The rearrangement links TRBV30 to TRBJ2-7; 7 nucleotides match TRBD2. CDR3 size: 12 residues. Germline CDR1 and CDR2: GTSNPN and SVGIG (reference sequence). In DNA, the CDR3 is TGTGGGGGGGGAACATCCTCCTACGAGCAGTACTTC. Protein: CGGGTSSYEQYF.

The genes are TRBV4-1 and TRBJ2-1; TRBD2 matches 9 bases. The CDR3 is 14 amino acids. V trimming: 5 bases; J trimming: 8 bases; junction bases outside the gene matches: 7. In germline, CDR1 is MGHRA, CDR2 YSYEKL. The CDR3 nucleotides read TGCGCCAGCAGCAACGCGGGAGGGCCCTATGAGCAGTTCTTC. This gives the protein CASSNAGGPYEQFF.

The rearrangement joins TRBV28 to TRBJ2-3, with unresolved D. The CDR3 runs to 12 residues. Trimming took 2 bases from V and 3 from J, leaving 3 bases between them. CDR1 and CDR2 (germline): MDHEN, SYDVKM. In DNA, the CDR3 is TGTGCCAGCAGTTTAGAGACAGATACGCAGTATTTT. This sequence encodes CASSLETDTQYF. Using reference TRBV28 and TRBJ2-3 for the parts outside the CDR3, the full variable domain is DVKVTQSSRYLVKRTGEKVFLECVQDMDHENMFWYRQDPGLGLRLIYFSYDVKMKEKGDIPEGYSVSREKKERFSLILESASTNQTSMYLCASSLETDTQYFGPGTRLTVL.

The V gene is TRBV2, the J gene TRBJ1-3; maybe TRBD1 (6 bases). This CDR3 is 14 amino acids long. V gave up 6 bases and J gave up 1 base, with 10 bases separating them. The germline V gene has CDR1 SNHLY and CDR2 FYNNEI. The CDR3 reads CASSQDSSGNTIYF. The CDR3 DNA is TGTGCCAGCAGCCAGGACAGTTCTGGAAACACCATATATTTT.

This clone was seen only a few times. The chain recombines TRBV4-2 with TRBJ1-1, with D maybe TRBD1 (6 bases). From germline, CDR1 is LGHNA and CDR2 YNFKEQ. The CDR3 consists of 18 residues. Trimming shortened V by 0 bases and J by 0 bases, and 17 bases separated the two germline ends. In DNA, the CDR3 is TGTGCCAGCAGCCAAGATCCGGGACAATTGCCTATGAACACTGAAGCTTTCTTT. It codes for CASSQDPGQLPMNTEAFF.

The chain is built from TRBV9 and TRBJ1-2; TRBD1 is a possible D gene (5 bases). Germline V gives CDR1 SGDLS, CDR2 YYNGEE. V was shortened by 3 bases and J by 2 bases, with 14 bases between the two germline ends. This CDR3 is 15 amino acids long. The DNA for the CDR3 is TGTGCCAGCAGCGCCACTCAGACAGCGAACTATGGCTACACCTTC. It translates to CASSATQTANYGYTF.

The V gene is TRBV28, the J gene TRBJ1-4; 7 bases line up with TRBD1. Germline-derived CDR1 and CDR2 are MDHEN and SYDVKM. CDR3 size: 14 residues. Trimming cost V 5 bases and J 7 bases; bases outside gene matches: 7. The CDR3: CASSAGQEGEKLFF. The CDR3 coding sequence is TGTGCCAGCAGTGCCGGACAGGAGGGTGAAAAACTGTTTTTT.

The chain combines TRBV5-1 with TRBJ2-5; 12 positions match TRBD2. The germline V gene encodes CDR1 SGHRS and CDR2 YFSETQ. Trimming at V came to 0 bases and at J to 5 bases, leaving 2 bases not matched to a gene. The CDR3 loop spans 15 amino acids. In nucleotides, the CDR3 is TGCGCCAGCAGCTTGGCCGGACTAGCGGGGGAGACCCAGTACTTC. Residues: CASSLAGLAGETQYF. The entire variable domain, with the rest obtained from reference TRBV5-1 and TRBJ2-5, is as follows: KAGVTQTPRYLIKTRGQQVTLSCSPISGHRSVSWYQQTPGQGLQFLFEYFSETQRNKGNFPGRFSGRQFSNSRSEMNVSTLELGDSALYLCASSLAGLAGETQYFGPGTRLLVL.

The CDR3 sequence: CASSSAFRVTNEQYF. The CDR3 nucleotides read TGTGCCAGCAGTTCGGCCTTCAGGGTTACCAACGAGCAGTACTTC. V usage is TRBV28 and J usage is TRBJ2-7; D is possibly TRBD1 (5 bases). CDR3 length equals 15 residues. The germline V gene encodes CDR1 MDHEN and CDR2 SYDVKM. V was cut by 4 bases and J by 5 bases, with 18 bases left in between.

The chain employs TRBV6-5 and TRBJ1-6, with D possibly TRBD1 on 5 matching bases. The germline V gene has CDR1 MNHEY and CDR2 SVGAGI. Trimming pared 5 bases from V and 16 bases from J, leaving 18 bases between. This CDR3 spans 13 amino acids. The CDR3 sequence is CASSSQGGLPLHF. The CDR3 DNA reads TGTGCCAGCAGTAGTCAGGGAGGGCTACCTCTCCACTTT.

This rearrangement joins TRBV5-6 to TRBJ2-1; maybe TRBD1 (5 bases). The CDR3 loop spans 15 amino acids. The germline V gene encodes CDR1 SGHDT and CDR2 YYEEEE. Trimming cost V 0 bases and J 8 bases, with 15 bases left between them. The CDR3 sequence is CASSLGQILWDEQFF. The CDR3 nucleotides are TGTGCCAGCAGCTTGGGACAGATTCTTTGGGATGAGCAGTTCTTC.

This clone was seen a few times. V usage is TRBV6-6 and J usage is TRBJ2-1, with 8 nucleotides matching TRBD2. This CDR3 spans 16 amino acids. Germline V gene lookup returns CDR1 MNHNY and CDR2 SVGAGI (reference sequence). After removal of 2 bases from V and 7 bases from J, the junction contained 10 bases not matched to a gene. CDR3 loop: CASSYSTRLAKNEQFF. The CDR3 DNA sequence: TGTGCCAGCAGTTACAGTACGAGACTAGCGAAGAATGAGCAGTTCTTC.